This T cell receptor beta chain stems from a study of blood T cell repertoires in COVID-19. Study as a whole: Sources were T cells, B-cell-depleted T cells, or PBMCs; the material itself was cDNA or gDNA.

Germline lookup yields CDR1 KGHSH and CDR2 LQKENI. This CDR3 region has 15 residues. Trimming stripped 0 bases from V and 5 bases from J, with 12 bases between. In this sample, this clone turned up once. As processed by the authors: Amplification from reference gene primers served as the basis for estimated nucleated cell counts. TCRdb keeps only in-frame clones here, not all; method: immunoSEQ multiplex PCR. D and trimming come from the DNA, and the V and J calls and clone size come from that table. The sample yields some 250,000 clones, approximately 83% seen once. J is TRBJ2-3 and V is TRBV18; D might be TRBD2 (6 bases). The TCR comes from a woman aged 50 to 60 who had recovered from COVID-19. Sequenced input: PBMCs or T cells enriched from blood (not recorded which). Here the CDR3 reads CASSPPYGSGDTQYF. In DNA, the CDR3 is TGTGCCAGCTCACCACCGTACGGGAGCGGAGATACGCAGTATTTT. The full variable domain, its missing parts supplied by reference TRBV18 and TRBJ2-3, is NAGVMQNPRHLVRRRGQEARLRCSPMKGHSHVYWYRQLPEEGLKFMVYLQKENIIDESGMPKERFSAEFPKEGPSILRIQQVVRGDSAAYFCASSPPYGSGDTQYFGPGTRLTVL.